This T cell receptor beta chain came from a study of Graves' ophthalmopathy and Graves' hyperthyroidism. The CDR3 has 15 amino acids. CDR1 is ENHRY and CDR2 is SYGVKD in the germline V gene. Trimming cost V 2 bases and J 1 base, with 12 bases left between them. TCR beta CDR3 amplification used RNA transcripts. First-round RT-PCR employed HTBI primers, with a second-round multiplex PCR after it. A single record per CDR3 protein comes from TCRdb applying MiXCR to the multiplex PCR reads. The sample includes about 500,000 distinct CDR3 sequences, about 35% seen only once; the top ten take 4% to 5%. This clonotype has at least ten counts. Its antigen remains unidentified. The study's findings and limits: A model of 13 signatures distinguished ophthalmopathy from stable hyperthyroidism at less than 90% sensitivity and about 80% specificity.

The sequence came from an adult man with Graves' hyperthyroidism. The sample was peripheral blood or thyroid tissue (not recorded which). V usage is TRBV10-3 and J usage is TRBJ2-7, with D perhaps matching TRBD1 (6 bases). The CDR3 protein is CAISETDRSSYEQYF. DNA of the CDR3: TGTGCCATCAGTGAGACCGACAGGAGTTCCTACGAGCAGTACTTC.